The clone carrying this T cell receptor beta chain was observed once. No antigen is known for it. The record originates from a study of T cell responses to AZD1222 COVID-19 vaccine. Broader study findings: It should be noted that donors were predominantly white British and more often female, and clonal diversity was possibly underestimated.

This CDR3 contains 16 residues. V trimming: 3 bases; J trimming: 2 bases; junction bases outside the gene matches: 8. Germline V gives CDR1 KGHDR, CDR2 SFDVKD. Second-dose groups at about 4 or about 12 weeks were pooled. The assay was immunoSEQ multiplex PCR, and TCRdb's table has in-frame clones only and misses some. This sample has tens of thousands of clones, with about 83% found just once. The material sequenced was peripheral blood, taken 28 days after the second AZD1222 dose. The origin of this receptor is an adult who received the AZD1222 COVID-19 vaccine. This chain connects TRBV24-1 to TRBJ1-2, with TRBD1 identical over 7 bases. DNA for the CDR3: TGTGCCACCAGTGATGAGGAGCAGGGGGGGAACTATGGCTACACCTTC. Its protein product is CATSDEEQGGNYGYTF.